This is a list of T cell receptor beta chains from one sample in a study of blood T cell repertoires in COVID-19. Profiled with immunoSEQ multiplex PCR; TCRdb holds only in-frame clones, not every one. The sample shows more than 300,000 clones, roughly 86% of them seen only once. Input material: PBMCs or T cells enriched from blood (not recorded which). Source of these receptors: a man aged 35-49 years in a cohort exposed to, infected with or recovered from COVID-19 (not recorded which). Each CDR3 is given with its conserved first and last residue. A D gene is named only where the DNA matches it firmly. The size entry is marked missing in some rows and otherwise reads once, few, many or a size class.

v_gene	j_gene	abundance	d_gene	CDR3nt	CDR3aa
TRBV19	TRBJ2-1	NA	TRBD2	TGTGCCAGTATGGGGACTAGCGGGAGGGACAATGAGCAGTTCTTC	CASMGTSGRDNEQFF
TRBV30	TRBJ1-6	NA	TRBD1	TGTGCCTGGAGTCCACCGGGACAGGGGACTTCACCCCTCCACTTT	CAWSPPGQGTSPLHF
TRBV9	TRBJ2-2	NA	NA	TGTGCCAGCAGCGGGCCCGGGAGCGTCACCGGGGAGCTGTTTTTT	CASSGPGSVTGELFF
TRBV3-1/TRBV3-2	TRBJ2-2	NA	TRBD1	TGTGCCAGCAGTCACAGGGGTGAAGGCGGGGAGCTGTTTTTT	CASSHRGEGGELFF
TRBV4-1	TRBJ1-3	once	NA	TGCGCCAGCAGCCAAGTTTATGTGGGGCCCAGTACCATATATTTT	CASSQVYVGPSTIYF
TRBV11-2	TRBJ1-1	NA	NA	TGTGCCAGCAGCTTAGGGGGGGGAGGAACTGAAGCTTTCTTT	CASSLGGGGTEAFF
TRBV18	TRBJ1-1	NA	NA	TGTGCCAGCTCACCCCAGACGGGGGGGACTGAAGCTTTCTTT	CASSPQTGGTEAFF
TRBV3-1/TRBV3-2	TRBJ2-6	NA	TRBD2	TGTGCCAGCAGCCAACATAAAGGGACTAGCGGGATTTGGGCGTGGGGGGCCAACGTCCTGACTTTC	CASSQHKGTSGIWAWGANVLTF
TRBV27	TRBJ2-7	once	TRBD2	TGTGCCGGCAGTTTAGGGACTAGCGGGGCCTCCTACGAGCAGTACTTC	CAGSLGTSGASYEQYF
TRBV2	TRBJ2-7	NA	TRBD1	TGTGCCAGCAGTAAAAGCTTCGGGGGGACAGGGAGTCAGAGGGAGCAGTACTTC	CASSKSFGGTGSQREQYF
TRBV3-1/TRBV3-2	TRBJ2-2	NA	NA	TGTGCCAGCAGCCAAGTAAGCGGGACCGGGGAGCTGTTTTTT	CASSQVSGTGELFF
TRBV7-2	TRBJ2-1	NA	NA	TGTGCCAGCAGCCCTAGTTATGGCCTTGAGCAGTTCTTC	CASSPSYGLEQFF
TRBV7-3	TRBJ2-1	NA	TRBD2	TGTGCCAGCAGTCCTAATAGCGGGAGTTTGGCGAATGAGCAGTTCTTC	CASSPNSGSLANEQFF
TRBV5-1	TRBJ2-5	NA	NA	TGCGCCAGCAGCGGTGGGTTCGGGACAATCCAAGAGACCCAGTACTTC	CASSGGFGTIQETQYF
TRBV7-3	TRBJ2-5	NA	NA	TGTGCCAGCAGCCAACAGGGTAAACTTCAAGAGACCCAGTACTTC	CASSQQGKLQETQYF
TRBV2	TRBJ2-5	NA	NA	TGTGCCAGCAGCGACTTTGCCCAAGAGACCCAGTACTTC	CASSDFAQETQYF
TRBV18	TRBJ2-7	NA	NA	TGTGCCAGCTCACCTATCTCCGGTTACGAGCAGTACTTC	CASSPISGYEQYF
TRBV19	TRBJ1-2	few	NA	TGTGCCAGTACCTCCCCCCTTTTGTTCGGCTACACCTTC	CASTSPLLFGYTF
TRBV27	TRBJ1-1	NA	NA	TGTGCCAGCAGTTATTTTAAGAACACTGAAGCTTTCTTT	CASSYFKNTEAFF
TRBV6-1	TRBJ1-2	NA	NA	TGTGCCAGCAGTGAAGGGCCGGGTGAAGGAGGTGGCTACACCTTC	CASSEGPGEGGGYTF
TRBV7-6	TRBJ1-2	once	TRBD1	TGTGCCAGCAGCCCAGGACAGGGGGGCTACACCTTC	CASSPGQGGYTF
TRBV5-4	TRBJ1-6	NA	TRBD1	TGTGCCAGCAGCTTGCCCGGGACAGGGGTATCACCCCTCCACTTT	CASSLPGTGVSPLHF
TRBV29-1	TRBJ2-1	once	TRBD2	TGCAGCGCAGGCGGACTAGCGGGAGTTGACTACAATGAGCAGTTCTTC	CSAGGLAGVDYNEQFF
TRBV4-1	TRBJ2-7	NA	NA	TGCGCCAGCAGCCCACTCGGGGACTTTCGGGAGCAGTACTTC	CASSPLGDFREQYF
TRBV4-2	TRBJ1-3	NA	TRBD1	TGTGCCAGCAGCCCACGGACAGGGAGAGGAAACACCATATATTTT	CASSPRTGRGNTIYF
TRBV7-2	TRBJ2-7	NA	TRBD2	TGTGCCAGCAGCTTAGGCGGGAGGGAATACTACGAGCAGTACTTC	CASSLGGREYYEQYF
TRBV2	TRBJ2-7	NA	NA	TGTGCCAGCAGTGAGTCACTAGGGAGAAGCTACGAGCAGTACTTC	CASSESLGRSYEQYF
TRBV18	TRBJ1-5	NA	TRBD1	TGTGCCAGCTCACAGGGACAGGGGAATCAGCCCCAGCATTTT	CASSQGQGNQPQHF
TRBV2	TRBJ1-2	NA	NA	TGTGCCAGCAGTATCACCGGGGGGATTTATGGCTACACCTTC	CASSITGGIYGYTF
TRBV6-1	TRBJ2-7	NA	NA	TGTGCCAGCAGTGAAGGCCCCTCGGGTGGCTACGAGCAGTACTTC	CASSEGPSGGYEQYF
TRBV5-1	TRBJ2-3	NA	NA	TGCGCCAGCAGCTTTTCGCGTGGGACTAGCACAGATACGCAGTATTTT	CASSFSRGTSTDTQYF
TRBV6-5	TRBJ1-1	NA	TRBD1	TGTGCCAGCAACCGGGACAGGAGGGGCACTGAAGCTTTCTTT	CASNRDRRGTEAFF
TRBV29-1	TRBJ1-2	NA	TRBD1	TGCAGCGTTGACCGCGCGGACAGGGGGGATGGCTACACCTTC	CSVDRADRGDGYTF
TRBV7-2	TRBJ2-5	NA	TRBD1	TGTGCCAGCAGCAACCTCCGGGACAGGGTGGAGACCCAGTACTTC	CASSNLRDRVETQYF
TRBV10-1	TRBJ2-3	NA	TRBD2	TGCGCCAGCAGTGATCGGGGGGCAGATACGCAGTATTTT	CASSDRGADTQYF
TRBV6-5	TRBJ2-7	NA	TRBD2	TGTGCCAGCAGTTACGGAGGGGCTAGCGGGAGTGTCGAGCAGTACTTC	CASSYGGASGSVEQYF
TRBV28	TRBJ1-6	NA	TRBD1	TGTGCCAGCAGATTCCAGGGGGCCAATTCACCCCTCCACTTT	CASRFQGANSPLHF
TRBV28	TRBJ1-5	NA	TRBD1	TGTGCCAGCAGTTTCCCCCGGGGGACAGGGGGCAATCAGCCCCAGCATTTT	CASSFPRGTGGNQPQHF
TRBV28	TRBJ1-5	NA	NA	TGTGCCAGCAGTTTACGGGTCAGCAATCAGCCCCAGCATTTT	CASSLRVSNQPQHF
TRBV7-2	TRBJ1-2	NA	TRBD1	TGTGCCAGCAACCTGGACAGGGTAGGCTATGGCTACACCTTC	CASNLDRVGYGYTF
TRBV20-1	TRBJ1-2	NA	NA	TGCAGTGCTAGCCGAGACTATGGCTACACCTTC	CSASRDYGYTF
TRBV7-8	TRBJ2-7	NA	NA	TGTGCCAGCAGTTTCAAGCGGGACACCTACGAGCAGTACTTC	CASSFKRDTYEQYF
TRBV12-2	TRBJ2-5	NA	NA	TGTGCAAGTCGCTTAGAAGCTAGTCAAGTGAAGACCCAGTACTTC	CASRLEASQVKTQYF
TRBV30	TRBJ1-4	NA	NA	TGTGCCTGGAATGTCCTGGGGGCTATGTCAACTAATGAAAAACTGTTTTTT	CAWNVLGAMSTNEKLFF
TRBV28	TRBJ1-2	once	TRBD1	TGTGCCAGCAGTTGGGACAGGGGGCTGAGTCTGGGCTACACCTTC	CASSWDRGLSLGYTF
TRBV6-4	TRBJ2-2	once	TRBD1	TGTGCCAGCACCCTCGACAGGGACACCGGGGAGCTGTTTTTT	CASTLDRDTGELFF
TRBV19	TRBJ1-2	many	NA	TGTGCCAGTAGTACGGCTAATCGGGGTGGCTACACCTTC	CASSTANRGGYTF